This T cell receptor (beta chain) was captured by sequencing in a study of blood T cell repertoires in COVID-19 (dated by TCRdb to 2020 to 2021). A note on the overall study: Samples covering the acute and convalescent phases of COVID-19 were provided by collaborators in the United States, Italy and Spain. The material from the prospective study consisted of cDNA or gDNA derived from T cells, B-cell-depleted T cells, or PBMCs. The dataset comprised deeply sampled blood TCRbeta repertoires from subjects exposed to, actively infected with, or recovered from COVID-19. The repertoires were made available in a free public database intended to serve as a resource for research on the immune response to SARS-CoV-2. Samples came from the ongoing ImmuneRACE study (first 160 participants) plus 1,254 subjects from 6 global collaborators. A de-identified subject ID, COVID-19 status, age in years and sex were almost always included in the sample metadata. Where available, HLA class I and class II types were obtained from metadata supplied by the sample provider rather than from assay-based typing. The investigation overall reported the following: The amount of clinical and demographic metadata varied by source and participant and was provided uncurated.

For this clone: Its binding antigen is unknown. Per-nucleotide qualities are absent, and no much larger clonotype sits a single base away.

TCRbeta CDR3 regions were amplified from genomic DNA using the immunoSEQ Assay, a bias-controlled multiplex PCR. Under the source paper's analysis protocol: The number of nucleated cells in each sample was estimated from the amplification of reference gene primers within the assay. To quantify the absolute abundance of each unique TCRbeta CDR3 rearrangement, sequence reads were collapsed and filtered. For each sample, productive Simpson clonality was calculated as the square root of Simpson's diversity index across productive rearrangements. Here the immuneACCESS table is served through TCRdb, limited to in-frame sequences with V and J called. Missing clones are a known gap in these copies; in checked studies unresolved V genes cover under half, and the rest lacks a known reason. Clone size and V and J calls were adopted from that table, with D and trimming inferred from the DNA. The sample has some 230,000 clones on record, roughly 80% of them singletons. Approximately 2.9% of the sample comes from the top ten.

CDR1 and CDR2, per the germline V gene (reference sequence), are DFQATT and SNEGSKA. Trimming removed 3 bases from V and 5 bases from J, leaving 8 bases between the germline ends. Taken from cysteine to phenylalanine, the CDR3 has 11 residues. CDR3 DNA only is kept here, 33 bases in frame from base 1. Another Seattle source contributed samples from volunteer blood donors who had recovered from COVID-19. Whole blood was collected in K2EDTA tubes by collaborating institutions according to the institutions' own protocols. For TCRbeta analysis, collaborators shipped samples in one of three forms: frozen whole blood, isolated PBMCs, or DNA extracted from either of those sample types.

The sample was peripheral blood. This sequence uses TRBV20-1 and TRBJ2-7, with the D gene uncertain. The clonotype was recovered from a woman under 40 who had recovered from COVID-19. The CDR3 region reads CSARRRDEQYF. The DNA is as follows: TGCAGTGCTAGGAGACGGGACGAGCAGTACTTC.